This T cell receptor (beta chain) was sequenced during a study of blood T cell repertoires in COVID-19. Study information: Acute and convalescent COVID-19 samples came from the United States, Italy and Spain. T cells, B-cell-depleted T cells, or PBMCs provided the cDNA or gDNA that served as material.

J gave up 2 bases and V 4 bases, and 10 bases lay outside the gene matches. This CDR3 spans 17 amino acids. Germline CDR1 is LGHDT and CDR2 is YNNKEL (reference sequence). In the original analysis: Reference gene primer amplification gave estimated nucleated cell counts. TCRdb's copy holds only in-frame clones and misses some; the assay was immunoSEQ multiplex PCR. Clone size and V and J calls were adopted from that table, with D and trimming inferred from the DNA. The data show roughly 220,000 clones, roughly 90% seen once. Sequencing was performed on peripheral blood. This receptor was identified in a man aged 25 to 40 who had recovered from COVID-19. The V gene is TRBV3-1 (or the pseudogene TRBV3-2), the J gene TRBJ2-2; 7 bases align to TRBD2. The CDR3 DNA sequence: TGTGCCAGCAGCCCGTTAGGGCGGGGGAGCAACACCGGGGAGCTGTTTTTT. Amino acid sequence: CASSPLGRGSNTGELFF.